The 19 T cell receptor beta chains in this list originate from one sample, sequenced in a study of blood T cell repertoires in COVID-19. The table came from immunoSEQ multiplex PCR; TCRdb's copy has only in-frame clones and leaves some out. The sample lists about 200,000 clones, around 84% occurring once. The specimen sequenced was peripheral blood. All receptors derive from a woman older than 75 with acute or convalescent COVID-19.

This clone was seen a few times. Other nucleotide sequences from this sample produce the same CDR3. The gene calls are TRBV11-2 and TRBJ1-2; 9 bases map to TRBD1. This CDR3 has 13 residues. Trimming at V came to 5 bases and at J to 8 bases, leaving 6 bases not matched to a gene. Germline-derived CDR1 and CDR2 are SGHAT and FQNNGV. The CDR3 DNA is TGTGCCAGCAGCCCGGACAGGGGAGGCGGCTACACCTTC. Encoded protein: CASSPDRGGGYTF.

The J gene is TRBJ1-5, the V gene TRBV18, with 7 bases fitting TRBD1. V shed 2 bases and J 3 bases; nucleotides not matched to a gene: 7. The CDR3 extends over 16 amino acids. The V gene's germline CDR1 is KGHSH and CDR2 LQKENI. CDR3 coding DNA: TGTGCCAGCTCACCAGGACAGGACGGGGTCAATCAGCCCCAGCATTTT. Protein sequence: CASSPGQDGVNQPQHF.

This clone was observed a handful of times. V is TRBV3-1 (or the pseudogene TRBV3-2) and J is TRBJ1-1; no definite D call. Trimming removed 2 bases from V and 5 bases from J, with 9 bases in between. The V gene's germline CDR1 is LGHDT and CDR2 YNNKEL (reference sequence). This CDR3 has 13 residues. The CDR3 protein is CASSQMAGTEAFF. The CDR3 DNA reads as TGTGCCAGCAGCCAAATGGCGGGGACTGAAGCTTTCTTT.

To note about this clone: The sample contains more than one DNA sequence encoding this CDR3. This chain connects TRBV7-3 to TRBJ1-2; TRBD1 agrees at 8 bases. Germline assignment: CDR1 SGHTA and CDR2 FQGTGA. This CDR3 comprises 13 residues. V lost 5 bases and J lost 5; bases outside the gene matches: 4. CDR3 region: CASSPGQGYGYTF. The CDR3, as DNA: TGTGCCAGCAGCCCCGGACAGGGTTATGGCTACACCTTC.

This rearrangement joins TRBV29-1 to TRBJ2-7; a possible D gene is TRBD1 (5 bases). Between the trimmed V and J ends, which lost 3 bases and 7 bases, there was a span of 19 bases. CDR1 and CDR2 from the germline V gene are SQVTM and ANQGSEA. The CDR3 runs to 14 residues. Written as DNA, the CDR3 is TGCAGCGTTGAGGGTGGGGCCGGTTATCGGGAGCAGTACTTC. It is translated as CSVEGGAGYREQYF.

This chain links TRBV9 with TRBJ2-5, with 9 bases matching TRBD1. Germline loops: CDR1 SGDLS, CDR2 YYNGEE. The CDR3 runs to 16 residues. With 4 bases clipped from V and 4 bases from J, the junction kept 11 bases outside the gene matches. CDR3 residues: CASSPHGTGLLETQYF. DNA for the CDR3: TGTGCCAGCAGCCCCCACGGGACAGGGCTTTTAGAGACCCAGTACTTC.

The V gene is TRBV27, the J gene TRBJ2-7; maybe TRBD2 (6 bases). Germline V gene sequence: CDR1 MNHEY, CDR2 SMNVEV (reference sequence). Trimming removed 11 bases at V and 0 bases at J, with 14 bases between. The CDR3 loop spans 13 amino acids. The CDR3 reads CASAREASYEQYF. CDR3 bases: TGTGCCTCCGCGAGGGAGGCCTCCTACGAGCAGTACTTC.

This chain joins TRBV5-1 and TRBJ2-3, with 10 positions matching TRBD2. Trimming removed 6 bases from V and 4 bases from J; junction bases left unmatched: 5. The CDR3 is made up of 14 amino acids. Germline assignment: CDR1 SGHRS and CDR2 YFSETQ. CDR3 sequence reads: CASTRLAGSDTQYF. DNA of the CDR3: TGCGCCAGCACCCGACTAGCGGGTTCAGATACGCAGTATTTT.

The chain couples TRBV14 to TRBJ1-2; weak D call: TRBD1 (5 bases). The CDR3 length is 13 residues. Per the germline V gene, CDR1 is SGHDN and CDR2 is FVKESK. Deletions cut 2 bases from V and 3 bases from J, with 7 bases between. The DNA for the CDR3 is TGTGCCAGCAGCCAACGACAGTACTATGGCTACACCTTC. It is translated as CASSQRQYYGYTF. Full variable domain (remainder filled in from reference TRBV14 and TRBJ1-2): EAGVTQFPSHSVIEKGQTVTLRCDPISGHDNLYWYRRVMGKEIKFLLHFVKESKQDESGMPNNRFLAERTGGTYSTLKVQPAELEDSGVYFCASSQRQYYGYTFGSGTRLTVV.

This chain links TRBV29-1 with TRBJ2-5; TRBD1 is a possible D gene (6 bases). CDR3 length: 12 amino acids. Germline CDR1 is SQVTM and CDR2 is ANQGSEA. Trimming shortened V by 7 bases and J by 5 bases, and 14 bases separated the two germline ends. The CDR3 region has the DNA TGCAGCGGCGCGCAGGGGTTTGAGACCCAGTACTTC. Translation gives CSGAQGFETQYF.

This sequence joins TRBV3-1 (or the pseudogene TRBV3-2) and TRBJ1-1; tentatively, D is TRBD1 (6 bases). This CDR3 has 14 residues. Germline loops: CDR1 LGHDT, CDR2 YNNKEL (reference sequence). Trimming pared 4 bases from V and 1 base from J, leaving 10 bases between. CDR3 DNA: TGTGCCAGCAGCCCCCGAGGGGGGAACACTGAAGCTTTCTTT. Translated, it gives CASSPRGGNTEAFF.

The V and J genes are TRBV9 and TRBJ2-3; D is perhaps TRBD2 (5 bases). This CDR3 has 18 residues. V lost 2 bases, J lost 0 bases, and 19 bases lay in between. Germline V gene lookup returns CDR1 SGDLS and CDR2 YYNGEE. DNA for the CDR3: TGTGCCAGCAGCGTTGGTATCATTGGGCAGCGGAGCACAGATACGCAGTATTTT. Its translation is CASSVGIIGQRSTDTQYF.

The chain carries TRBV10-3 and TRBJ1-1, with a weak D call TRBD1 (6 bases). With 3 bases removed from V and 5 bases from J, the gap between germline ends came to 13 bases. The CDR3 runs 14 residues. CDR1 ENHRY and CDR2 SYGVKD come from the germline V gene. The CDR3, as DNA: TGTGCCATCAGTGAAAGAGACAGGACTACTGAAGCTTTCTTT. Translating it yields CAISERDRTTEAFF.

This chain connects TRBV27 to TRBJ1-5, with 7 bases fitting TRBD1. CDR3 length: 18 amino acids. Germline assignment: CDR1 MNHEY and CDR2 SMNVEV (reference sequence). V dropped 5 bases and J dropped 2; count of bases not matched to a gene: 15. The DNA for the CDR3 is TGTGCCAGCAGTGTCCGACCCCTCGGCAGGGGGGGCAATCAGCCCCAGCATTTT. Translated: CASSVRPLGRGGNQPQHF.

To note about this clone: The junction does not match germline at one end; this may be a read error. The CDR3 DNA is TGTGCTAGCAGCCCGTTATACAGGGGTGTGGGTTCACCCCTCCACTTT. Translating gives CASSPLYRGVGSPLHF. The V gene is TRBV7-7, the J gene TRBJ1-6; TRBD1 matches at 7 bases. CDR3 length equals 16 residues. CDR1 is SSHAT and CDR2 is FNYEAQ in the germline V gene (reference sequence). The whole variable domain, remainder taken from reference TRBV7-7 and TRBJ1-6, is GAGVSQSPRYKVTKRGQDVTLRCDPISSHATLYWYQQALGQGPEFLTYFNYEAQPDKSGLPSDRFSAERPEGSISTLTIQRTEQRDSAMYRCASSPLYRGVGSPLHFGNGTRLTVT.

The chain uses TRBV9 and TRBJ2-2; 10 bases line up with TRBD2. Germline loops: CDR1 SGDLS, CDR2 YYNGEE. The CDR3 runs to 18 residues. V was pared by 0 bases and J by 0 bases, with 5 bases of the junction left unmatched. DNA of the CDR3: TGTGCCAGCAGCGTAGAAGCGGGAGGGCCCACGAACACCGGGGAGCTGTTTTTT. This encodes CASSVEAGGPTNTGELFF.

The chain employs TRBV9 and TRBJ2-2; a weak D match, TRBD1 (6 bases). The V end lost 6 bases, the J end lost 0 bases, and 9 bases lay between the germline ends. There are 14 residues in the CDR3. The V gene's germline CDR1 is SGDLS and CDR2 YYNGEE. CDR3 nucleotides: TGTGCCAGCACCGGGACATCGAACACCGGGGAGCTGTTTTTT. The encoded protein is CASTGTSNTGELFF.

The chain links TRBV15 to TRBJ1-1, with 8 nucleotides matching TRBD1. This CDR3 is 16 amino acids long. Per the germline V gene, CDR1 is LNHNV and CDR2 is YYDKDF (reference sequence). Trimming took 0 bases from V and 3 from J; bases not matched to a gene: 6. DNA for the CDR3: TGTGCCACCAGCAGAGATTTACAGGGGGAGGACACTGAAGCTTTCTTT. Its translation is CATSRDLQGEDTEAFF.

The chain employs TRBV29-1 and TRBJ1-1; possibly TRBD1 for D (5 bases). Per germline, CDR1 SQVTM and CDR2 ANQGSEA. The CDR3 has 10 residues. Trimming took off 5 bases at V and 8 bases at J, with 9 bases between the two ends. This chain's CDR3 is CSVQTEEAFF. CDR3 DNA: TGCAGCGTTCAGACAGAAGAAGCTTTCTTT.